This passage covers 31 T cell receptor beta chains from one sample sequenced in a study of control samples from healthy donors and cancer patients. Here immunoSEQ multiplex PCR was the method, and the copy in TCRdb shows in-frame clones only, minus some. The top ten clones hold about 1.6% of a sample with 200,000 to 250,000 clones, 90% to 95% of them seen once. The sequencing input was blood. The origin of the receptors is a man aged 50-59 years in good health.

The genes are TRBV5-5 and TRBJ2-2; either TRBD1 or TRBD2 may fit D (5 bases each). V gave up 5 bases and J gave up 0 bases, with 8 bases separating them. The CDR3 runs to 14 residues. Per germline, CDR1 SGHKS and CDR2 YYEKEE (reference sequence). As DNA, the CDR3 is TGTGCCAGCAGGAGGGGCCCGAACACCGGGGAGCTGTTTTTT. Translation gives CASRRGPNTGELFF.

The rearrangement uses TRBV18 and TRBJ1-1; D is undetermined. The ends were cut back, 4 bases at V and 5 bases at J, with 14 bases in the middle. In germline, CDR1 is KGHSH, CDR2 LQKENI. The CDR3 length is 14 residues. The CDR3 loop is CASSRALGETEAFF. The DNA of the CDR3 is TGTGCCAGCTCACGGGCTCTCGGGGAGACTGAAGCTTTCTTT. Together with reference TRBV18 and TRBJ1-1, the CDR3 gives the full variable domain: NAGVMQNPRHLVRRRGQEARLRCSPMKGHSHVYWYRQLPEEGLKFMVYLQKENIIDESGMPKERFSAEFPKEGPSILRIQQVVRGDSAAYFCASSRALGETEAFFGQGTRLTVV.

CDR3 in DNA: TGCGCCAGCAGCTTTAAGGGCACGGCGAACACTGAAGCTTTCTTT. This translates into CASSFKGTANTEAFF. V and J are TRBV5-1 and TRBJ1-1, with D uncertain. The CDR3 is 15 residues long. Germline CDR1 and CDR2: SGHRS and YFSETQ. V lost 2 bases and J 1 base, leaving 12 bases between the germline ends.

This clone has only a few counts. The sample holds other DNA sequences that translate to the same CDR3. The chain links TRBV12-3 or TRBV12-4 to TRBJ1-5; the D is unclear. The CDR3 is 12 amino acids. Trimming shortened V by 6 bases and J by 0 bases, and 3 bases separated the two germline ends. The CDR3, as DNA: TGTGCCAGCAGCAATAGCAATCAGCCCCAGCATTTT. Translated: CASSNSNQPQHF.

This clone was counted once. This rearrangement joins TRBV6-5 to TRBJ1-5, with TRBD1 identical over 8 bases. CDR3 length equals 15 residues. From germline, CDR1 is MNHEY and CDR2 SVGAGI. The junction had 10 bases not matched to a gene; V was cut back by 11 bases and J by 1 base. The CDR3 DNA follows: TGTGCCGCGACAGGGGCGGGCGGAAGCAATCAGCCCCAGCATTTT. Protein product: CAATGAGGSNQPQHF.

The chain is built from TRBV19 and TRBJ1-2, with TRBD1 matching 7 bases. The V gene's germline CDR1 is LNHDA and CDR2 SQIVND (reference sequence). The CDR3 is 15 residues long. The junction had 9 bases not matched to a gene; V was cut back by 6 bases and J by 2 bases. The CDR3 protein is CASSPTGRLNYGYTF. CDR3 in DNA: TGTGCCAGTAGCCCGACAGGGAGGCTGAACTATGGCTACACCTTC.

The genes are TRBV3-1 (or the pseudogene TRBV3-2) and TRBJ1-1; D uncertain. This CDR3 has 13 amino acids. Germline loops: CDR1 LGHDT, CDR2 YNNKEL (reference sequence). Trimming removed 2 bases from V and 3 bases from J, with 7 bases in between. The CDR3 DNA reads as TGTGCCAGCAGCCAATTTAGTGACACTGAAGCTTTCTTT. Translation gives CASSQFSDTEAFF.

V usage is TRBV15 and J usage is TRBJ1-2, with 7 bases that match TRBD1. Germline V gene lookup returns CDR1 LNHNV and CDR2 YYDKDF (reference sequence). The CDR3 runs to 16 residues. V lost 0 bases and J lost 7; bases outside the gene matches: 11. The CDR3 spells CATSRDPSRGSVGYTF. Here the CDR3 DNA reads TGTGCCACCAGCAGAGATCCAAGCAGGGGGTCTGTTGGCTACACCTTC.

The chain employs TRBV19 and TRBJ1-6, with a weak D call TRBD1 (5 bases). Trimming took off 7 bases at V and 7 bases at J, with 14 bases between the two ends. Germline-derived CDR1 and CDR2 are LNHDA and SQIVND (reference sequence). CDR3 length: 14 amino acids. CDR3 sequence reads: CASKVGRSNSPLHF. The CDR3 DNA reads TGTGCCAGTAAGGTGGGACGGTCAAATTCACCCCTCCACTTT.

The chain carries TRBV5-4 and TRBJ1-1; D is unclear. The CDR3 consists of 14 residues. CDR1 SGHNT and CDR2 YYREEE come from the germline V gene (reference sequence). V dropped 7 bases and J dropped 4 bases, with 17 bases sitting between them. This chain's CDR3 is CASELKEGSTEAFF. The CDR3 DNA reads TGTGCCAGCGAGCTTAAGGAGGGCTCCACTGAAGCTTTCTTT. Drawing the rest from reference TRBV5-4 and TRBJ1-1, the complete variable domain is ETGVTQSPTHLIKTRGQQVTLRCSSQSGHNTVSWYQQALGQGPQFIFQYYREEENGRGNFPPRFSGLQFPNYSSELNVNALELDDSALYLCASELKEGSTEAFFGQGTRLTVV.

CDR3 amino acids: CASSSGVEQFF. Written as DNA, the CDR3 is TGTGCCAGCAGTTCCGGGGTTGAGCAGTTCTTC. The chain is built from TRBV6-6 and TRBJ2-1; possible D gene TRBD2, 5 bases. With 4 bases removed from V and 9 bases from J, the gap between germline ends came to 7 bases. The CDR3 runs 11 residues. Germline CDR1 MNHNY, CDR2 SVGAGI (reference sequence).

This clone showed up just once. The chain uses TRBV7-9 and TRBJ1-3; D is uncertain. Trimming shortened V by 0 bases and J by 0 bases, and 6 bases separated the two germline ends. The CDR3 sequence is 15 residues long. Germline CDR1 is SEHNR and CDR2 is FQNEAQ (reference sequence). The CDR3 spells CASSLASPSGNTIYF. In DNA, the CDR3 is TGTGCCAGCAGCTTAGCGTCCCCCTCTGGAAACACCATATATTTT.

The gene calls are TRBV7-2 and TRBJ2-1; no clear D gene. Germline CDR1 is SGHTA and CDR2 is FQGNSA. This CDR3 contains 12 residues. V was pared by 6 bases and J by 8 bases, with 11 bases between. The DNA for the CDR3 is TGTGCCAGCAGTCTTAGCATCGATGAGCAGTTCTTC. It is translated as CASSLSIDEQFF.

The chain carries TRBV13 and TRBJ2-7, with D uncertain. The V end was cut by 5 bases, the J end by 3 bases, with 8 bases between. Germline-derived CDR1 and CDR2 are PRHDT and FYEKMQ (reference sequence). This CDR3 region has 12 residues. CDR3 DNA sequence: TGTGCCAGCAGCCTCCCGGGCTACGAGCAGTACTTC. It translates to CASSLPGYEQYF.

The J gene is TRBJ2-7, the V gene TRBV29-1; TRBD1 matches 9 bases. The germline CDR1 and CDR2 sequences are SQVTM and ANQGSEA. V was clipped by 6 bases and J by 4 bases; unmatched bases: 13. The CDR3 consists of 15 residues. The CDR3 region has the DNA TGCAGCGTATCCCAGGGAGGGACAGGGAGGTACGAGCAGTACTTC. It codes for CSVSQGGTGRYEQYF.

This clone was detected once. The rearrangement joins TRBV5-4 to TRBJ2-1; TRBD2 matches at 7 bases. There are 16 residues in the CDR3. After removal of 3 bases from V and 0 bases from J, the junction contained 6 bases not matched to a gene. Germline CDR1 reads SGHNT; CDR2 reads YYREEE (reference sequence). CDR3 amino acids: CASSWGGTSSYNEQFF. CDR3 coding DNA: TGTGCCAGCAGCTGGGGGGGGACGAGCTCCTACAATGAGCAGTTCTTC.

This chain uses TRBV4-2 with TRBJ1-2; 7 bases match TRBD1. Germline-derived CDR1 and CDR2 are LGHNA and YNFKEQ. The CDR3 covers 13 residues. V was pared by 4 bases and J by 6 bases, with 5 bases of the junction left unmatched. The CDR3 DNA reads TGTGCCAGCAGCCTCGGCGACAGGGATGGCTACACCTTC. Translating it yields CASSLGDRDGYTF.

The CDR3: CASSLERAGELFF. For the CDR3, the DNA is TGTGCCAGCAGTTTAGAGCGGGCCGGGGAGCTGTTTTTT. This sequence joins TRBV12-3 or TRBV12-4 and TRBJ2-2; D might be TRBD2 (6 bases). This CDR3 contains 13 residues. V gave up 1 base and J gave up 6 bases, with 6 bases separating them.

Concerning this clone: The same CDR3 can be traced to other DNA sequences in this sample. The chain uses TRBV7-2 and TRBJ2-5, with 7 bases identical to TRBD1. V was clipped by 6 bases and J by 2 bases; unmatched bases: 3. Germline lookup yields CDR1 SGHTA and CDR2 FQGNSA. The CDR3 is 13 amino acids. CDR3 loop: CASSRTGQETQYF. The CDR3 DNA is TGTGCCAGCAGTCGGACAGGTCAAGAGACCCAGTACTTC.

CDR3 coding DNA: TGTGCCAGCAGGTCCGACATTGCCGGCTACACCTTC. It is translated as CASRSDIAGYTF. The chain joins TRBV28 to TRBJ1-2; D is undetermined. Looked up from germline, CDR1 is MDHEN and CDR2 is SYDVKM. The CDR3 is 12 residues long. V was cut by 6 bases and J by 8 bases, with 13 bases left in between.

Turning to this clone: One junction end does not reproduce the germline sequence, and a read error may be involved. The chain carries TRBV28 and TRBJ1-3; the D is unclear. The CDR3 is 16 amino acids. Germline assignment: CDR1 MDHEN and CDR2 SYDVKM. The CDR3 region has the DNA TGTGCCAGCAGTTTATTTATTCTACAGTCCGGAAACACCGTATATTTT. Translating gives CASSLFILQSGNTVYF.

The gene calls are TRBV15 and TRBJ2-7; unclear D gene. V was pared by 0 bases and J by 6 bases, with 6 bases between. CDR1 is LNHNV, CDR2 YYDKDF, per germline (reference sequence). The CDR3 totals 12 residues. CDR3 loop: CATSRDWSEQYF. CDR3 sequence (DNA): TGTGCCACCAGCAGAGATTGGTCCGAGCAGTACTTC.

V gene TRBV28 combines with J gene TRBJ1-5; TRBD1 is a possible D gene (5 bases). CDR1 and CDR2 from the germline V gene are MDHEN and SYDVKM. There are 16 residues in the CDR3. V lost 1 base to trimming and J lost 7 bases, with 17 bases between them. The CDR3 loop reads CASSLSGTLPWQPQHF. The CDR3 region has the DNA TGTGCCAGCAGTTTATCAGGGACGCTGCCATGGCAGCCCCAGCATTTT.

The genes are TRBV6-5 and TRBJ2-7, with TRBD1 matching 8 bases. The trim removed 2 bases at V and 2 bases at J, leaving 8 bases unmatched. The germline V gene has CDR1 MNHEY and CDR2 SVGAGI. The CDR3 spans 16 residues. The CDR3: CASSYQSTGVPYEQYF. CDR3 nucleotide sequence: TGTGCCAGCAGTTACCAGTCGACAGGGGTTCCCTACGAGCAGTACTTC.

The chain is built from TRBV9 and TRBJ2-7; D gene ambiguous. Trimming removed 0 bases from V and 4 bases from J, with 14 bases in between. Germline V gives CDR1 SGDLS, CDR2 YYNGEE. The CDR3 loop spans 15 amino acids. The CDR3 DNA follows: TGTGCCAGCAGCGTAGCCCCAGAGACTGGATACGAGCAGTACTTC. Its protein product is CASSVAPETGYEQYF.

The chain links TRBV30 to TRBJ1-5, with D possibly matching TRBD1 (5 bases). The CDR3 sequence is 13 residues long. Germline lookup yields CDR1 GTSNPN and CDR2 SVGIG (reference sequence). V lost 7 bases and J 5 bases, leaving 15 bases between the germline ends. The CDR3 coding sequence is TGTGCCTTCGCTCAGGGAGGTGATCAGCCCCAGCATTTT. Its translation is CAFAQGGDQPQHF.

J is TRBJ2-1 and V is TRBV5-1; D is ambiguous. Trimming stripped 0 bases from V and 5 bases from J, with 15 bases between. Germline loops: CDR1 SGHRS, CDR2 YFSETQ. CDR3 size: 16 residues. Written as DNA, the CDR3 is TGCGCCAGCAGCTTGGCCGCTGCTCGTTCACACAATGAGCAGTTCTTC. This translates into CASSLAAARSHNEQFF.

This CDR3 is CASSRSADEQYV. The DNA of the CDR3 is TGTGCCAGCAGTAGGTCGGCCGACGAGCAGTACGTC. This rearrangement joins TRBV6-2 or TRBV6-3 to TRBJ2-7; D unclear. The CDR3 contains 12 residues. V was trimmed by 5 bases and J by 5 bases, leaving 10 bases between them. In germline, CDR1 is MNHEY, CDR2 SVGEGT.

The chain uses TRBV15 and TRBJ1-5, with D possibly TRBD1 on 5 matching bases. The germline V gene encodes CDR1 LNHNV and CDR2 YYDKDF (reference sequence). Trimming took 3 bases from V and 3 from J, leaving 9 bases between them. The CDR3 totals 14 residues. As DNA, the CDR3 is TGTGCCACCAGCAGCCAGGGTCTCAATCAGCCCCAGCATTTT. Protein: CATSSQGLNQPQHF.

This chain joins TRBV5-1 and TRBJ2-5; D remains unclear. Germline CDR1 and CDR2: SGHRS and YFSETQ. The CDR3 extends over 13 amino acids. The germline V and J ends were trimmed by 1 base and 5 bases, with 9 bases remaining between them. CDR3: CASSLSGLETQYF. CDR3 DNA sequence: TGCGCCAGCAGCTTGTCCGGGTTGGAGACCCAGTACTTC.

The chain has TRBV11-2 and TRBJ1-4, with D uncertain. Trimming shortened V by 1 base and J by 0 bases, and 9 bases separated the two germline ends. Germline CDR1 and CDR2: SGHAT and FQNNGV. The CDR3 sequence is 16 residues long. The CDR3 sequence: CASSLGTVATNEKLFF. CDR3 sequence (DNA): TGTGCCAGCAGCTTAGGAACCGTCGCAACTAATGAAAAACTGTTTTTT.